One sample yielded the 28 T cell receptor beta chains listed below, sequenced in a study of CD8+CD57+ T cells in acquired aplastic anemia. Genomic DNA, serving as template, underwent TCR beta VDJ and CDR3 profiling. TCRdb independently ran MiXCR on the reads; one entry per CDR3 protein. The table records some 120,000 distinct CDR3 sequences, roughly 50% of them present only once. Sequencing input: sorted CD4+, CD8+, or CD8+CD57+ T cells (not recorded which) from PBMCs. All receptors come from a human donor in good health, serving as a control.

Judged by abundance, this clonotype is medium-sized (0.01 to 0.1%). The chain couples TRBV29-1 to TRBJ2-6; D is uncertain. Trimming removed 3 bases at V and 1 base at J, with 7 bases between. Germline CDR1 and CDR2: SQVTM and ANQGSEA. The CDR3 runs to 14 residues. CDR3 DNA sequence: TGCAGCGTTGACACGTCGTCTGGGGCCAACGTCCTGACTTTC. This translates into CSVDTSSGANVLTF.

In regard to this clonotype: An end of the junction does not agree with germline; a read error may underlie this. V usage is TRBV11-2 and J usage is TRBJ2-3; 7 bases fit TRBD1. The CDR3 contains 15 residues. Germline V gene sequence: CDR1 SGHAT, CDR2 FQNNGV. The CDR3 DNA is TGTGCCACCAGCACCCGGGACAGAGCGACAGATACGCAGTATTTT. Its translation: CATSTRDRATDTQYF.

This clonotype was picked up many times. The genes are TRBV6-2 or TRBV6-3 and TRBJ2-7, with 8 positions matching TRBD1. Germline values: CDR1 MNHEY, CDR2 SVGEGT. The CDR3 spans 16 residues. V lost 5 bases and J lost 4; bases outside the gene matches: 13. The CDR3 coding sequence is TGTGCCAGCAGTACCGACGGACAGGGCATTTGGTACGAGCAGTACTTC. Translation gives CASSTDGQGIWYEQYF.

This clonotype was recorded many times. The J gene is TRBJ1-1, the V gene TRBV12-3 or TRBV12-4; D is uncertain. V was trimmed by 8 bases and J by 0 bases, leaving 16 bases between them. This CDR3 contains 15 residues. The CDR3 spells CASSRRRVVNTEAFF. Written as DNA, the CDR3 is TGTGCCAGCTCGCGACGCCGGGTAGTGAACACTGAAGCTTTCTTT.

This clonotype showed up just a few times. The chain couples TRBV25-1 to TRBJ2-5; 10 bases align to TRBD2. Trimming cost V 1 base and J 4 bases; bases outside gene matches: 3. The CDR3 totals 15 residues. CDR1 is MGHDK and CDR2 is SYGVNS in the germline V gene. The CDR3 DNA sequence: TGTGCCAGCAGTGAATGGTTAGCGGGAGGAGAGACCCAGTACTTC. It codes for CASSEWLAGGETQYF.

In this sample, this clonotype turned up many times. The chain employs TRBV29-1 and TRBJ1-4; D gene uncertain. Germline V gene data show CDR1 as SQVTM and CDR2 as ANQGSEA. V was clipped by 7 bases and J by 6 bases, with 21 bases between them. The CDR3 covers 15 residues. Here the CDR3 reads CSASSVRTGHEKLFF. CDR3 sequence (DNA): TGCAGCGCCTCTAGCGTGAGGACCGGGCATGAAAAACTGTTTTTT. Filled out from reference TRBV29-1 and TRBJ1-4, the complete variable domain reads SAVISQKPSRDICQRGTSLTIQCQVDSQVTMMFWYRQQPGQSLTLIATANQGSEATYESGFVIDKFPISRPNLTFSTLTVSNMSPEDSSIYLCSASSVRTGHEKLFFGSGTQLSVL.

As concerns this clonotype: At one end, the junction sequence differs from germline, possibly due to a read error. The rearrangement joins TRBV6-1 to TRBJ1-1; 7 positions match TRBD1. CDR1 MNHNS and CDR2 SASEGT come from the germline V gene. The CDR3 runs to 16 residues. CDR3 loop: CASSPTGFGRNTEAFF. The CDR3 DNA reads TGTGCCAGCAGTCCGACAGGGTTTGGAAGGAACACTGAAGCGTTCTTT.

This clonotype was recorded many times. Here the CDR3 DNA reads TGCAGTGCTAGCAACCGGGACAGGGCCTACGAGCAGTACTTC. It is translated as CSASNRDRAYEQYF. J is TRBJ2-7 and V is TRBV20-1, with 9 positions matching TRBD1. V lost 3 bases and J lost 2; bases outside the gene matches: 5. The length of the CDR3 is 14 residues. CDR1 is DFQATT, CDR2 SNEGSKA, per germline (reference sequence).

This clonotype came up many times. This chain joins TRBV13 and TRBJ1-2, with D maybe TRBD1 (5 bases). Germline values: CDR1 PRHDT, CDR2 FYEKMQ (reference sequence). The CDR3 length is 14 residues. Deletions cut 4 bases from V and 3 bases from J, with 12 bases between. The CDR3 loop reads CASSSLGTYYGYTF. CDR3 coding DNA: TGTGCCAGCAGCTCCCTAGGGACGTACTATGGCTACACCTTC.

The table lists this clonotype with many counts. The chain uses TRBV20-1 and TRBJ1-1; 7 nucleotides align to TRBD1. Germline values: CDR1 DFQATT, CDR2 SNEGSKA (reference sequence). The CDR3 is made up of 14 amino acids. The V gene end was trimmed by 6 bases and the J gene end by 6 bases; junction bases not matched to a gene: 13. Here the CDR3 DNA reads TGCAGTGCCCCGGGTGGCAGGGGGTTCCCTGAAGCTTTCTTT. Its translation: CSAPGGRGFPEAFF.

The chain employs TRBV11-1 and TRBJ1-1; TRBD1 matches 8 bases. V trimming: 5 bases; J trimming: 1 base; junction bases outside the gene matches: 9. Germline V gene lookup returns CDR1 SGHAT and CDR2 FQDESV (reference sequence). The CDR3 has 16 amino acids. This CDR3 is CASSRGDRSKNTEAFF. In nucleotides, the CDR3 is TGTGCCAGCAGCAGGGGGGACAGGAGCAAGAACACTGAAGCTTTCTTT.

This clonotype was seen only a few times. This sequence joins TRBV6-1 and TRBJ1-3; a possible D gene is TRBD1 (5 bases). The germline V and J ends were trimmed by 5 bases and 9 bases, with 17 bases remaining between them. This CDR3 contains 14 residues. The germline gives CDR1 MNHNS, CDR2 SASEGT. The CDR3: CASSPHAEGRTIYF. The CDR3 nucleotides are TGTGCCAGCAGTCCCCATGCAGAGGGGCGCACCATATATTTT.

The table lists this clonotype with many counts. The rearrangement links TRBV19 to TRBJ1-5; D call uncertain. Trimming shortened V by 7 bases and J by 5 bases, and 15 bases separated the two germline ends. Germline CDR1 is LNHDA and CDR2 is SQIVND (reference sequence). The CDR3 spans 14 residues. The CDR3 region has the DNA TGTGCCAGTACCCCCTGGGCGGCTCATCAGCCCCAGCATTTT. The encoded protein is CASTPWAAHQPQHF.

This clonotype was seen ten or more times. V is TRBV12-3 or TRBV12-4 and J is TRBJ1-1, with D perhaps TRBD1 (5 bases). The CDR3 is 16 residues long. V lost 5 bases and J 4 bases, leaving 20 bases between the germline ends. This chain's CDR3 is CASSLLWVRGGTEAFF. The CDR3, as DNA: TGTGCCAGCAGTCTACTTTGGGTCCGGGGGGGCACTGAAGCTTTCTTT.

The chain combines TRBV6-5 with TRBJ2-6; possibly TRBD2 for D (5 bases). V was shortened by 7 bases and J by 9 bases, with 16 bases between the two germline ends. CDR1 is MNHEY and CDR2 is SVGAGI in the germline V gene. This CDR3 is built from 14 residues. The CDR3 reads CASNSPRRNNVLTF. The CDR3 DNA sequence: TGTGCCAGCAATTCGCCGCGGAGGAACAACGTCCTGACTTTC.

This clonotype came up a few times. The chain has TRBV29-1 and TRBJ2-7, with a possible D match to TRBD1 (6 bases). The CDR3 sequence is 12 residues long. Trimming left V 4 bases short and J 1 base short, with 8 bases between. Germline CDR1 reads SQVTM; CDR2 reads ANQGSEA. CDR3 sequence reads: CSVATGSYEQYF. DNA for the CDR3: TGCAGCGTTGCAACAGGGTCCTACGAGCAGTACTTC.

This clonotype occurred many times. The chain carries TRBV7-9 and TRBJ1-1; the D gene is possibly TRBD1 (6 bases). Trimming stripped 1 base from V and 3 bases from J, with 9 bases between. Germline assignment: CDR1 SEHNR and CDR2 FQNEAQ (reference sequence). The CDR3 length is 14 residues. CDR3 protein: CASSLEGGDTEAFF. CDR3 nucleotide sequence: TGTGCCAGCAGCTTAGAGGGGGGAGACACTGAAGCTTTCTTT.

Many counts were recorded for this clonotype. The chain joins TRBV6-1 to TRBJ2-1; D gene uncertain. Trimming took off 8 bases at V and 0 bases at J, with 8 bases between the two ends. The CDR3 spans 13 residues. CDR1 MNHNS and CDR2 SASEGT come from the germline V gene. The DNA for the CDR3 is TGTGCCAGCGTTCTCAGCTCCTACAATGAGCAGTTCTTC. Its translation: CASVLSSYNEQFF.

This clonotype was observed at least ten times. The chain has TRBV18 and TRBJ2-5; 7 nucleotides agree with TRBD2. Germline-derived CDR1 and CDR2 are KGHSH and LQKENI. The CDR3 sequence is 15 residues long. Germline trimming cut 2 bases from V and 2 bases from J; bases unmatched to any gene: 5. CDR3 protein: CASSPSLLAQETQYF. In DNA, the CDR3 is TGTGCCAGCTCACCAAGTTTACTAGCGCAAGAGACCCAGTACTTC. The full variable domain, in which reference TRBV18 and TRBJ2-5 provide the parts outside the CDR3, is NAGVMQNPRHLVRRRGQEARLRCSPMKGHSHVYWYRQLPEEGLKFMVYLQKENIIDESGMPKERFSAEFPKEGPSILRIQQVVRGDSAAYFCASSPSLLAQETQYFGPGTRLLVL.

The chain uses TRBV15 and TRBJ1-1; no firm D call. This CDR3 region has 14 residues. The germline V gene encodes CDR1 LNHNV and CDR2 YYDKDF (reference sequence). V was trimmed by 6 bases and J by 7 bases, leaving 18 bases between them. The CDR3: CATRIRQGGIEAFF. The CDR3 DNA reads as TGTGCCACCAGAATCAGACAAGGAGGTATTGAAGCTTTCTTT.

In this sample, this clonotype turned up many times. This chain uses TRBV10-1 with TRBJ1-5; TRBD1 agrees at 8 bases. The CDR3 extends over 15 amino acids. V shed 5 bases, J shed 6 bases, and the junction held 9 bases outside the gene matches. Looked up from germline, CDR1 is WNHNN and CDR2 is SYGVQD (reference sequence). CDR3 sequence reads: CASSSDRGGAQPQHF. For the CDR3, the DNA is TGCGCCAGCAGTAGTGACAGGGGTGGTGCTCAGCCCCAGCATTTT.

This clonotype was seen repeatedly, ten times or more. The chain joins TRBV7-2 to TRBJ1-5, with D perhaps matching TRBD1 (5 bases). This CDR3 comprises 14 residues. Trimming took 5 bases from V and 2 from J, leaving 10 bases between them. CDR1 is SGHTA, CDR2 FQGNSA, per germline. The CDR3 here is CASSHTGGNQPQHF. The CDR3 DNA reads TGTGCCAGCAGCCACACAGGAGGCAATCAGCCCCAGCATTTT.

The V call is TRBV15, the J call TRBJ1-1; a possible D gene is TRBD1 (5 bases). The CDR3 runs 13 residues. Germline V lookup: CDR1 LNHNV, CDR2 YYDKDF (reference sequence). The V end lost 5 bases, the J end lost 5 bases, and 12 bases lay between the germline ends. CDR3 sequence: CATSEGSRTEAFF. CDR3 DNA: TGTGCCACCAGCGAGGGGAGTAGGACTGAAGCTTTCTTT.

The chain uses TRBV7-3 and TRBJ2-3; D not certain. The CDR3 consists of 14 residues. Looked up from germline, CDR1 is SGHTA and CDR2 is FQGTGA. V was clipped by 5 bases and J by 0 bases, with 9 bases between them. CDR3 DNA sequence: TGTGCCAGCAGCCCCTTGGGTAGCACAGATACGCAGTATTTT. It translates to CASSPLGSTDTQYF.

For this clonotype: Sequence at one end of the junction differs from germline and may be a read error. The chain uses TRBV20-1 and TRBJ1-6; 7 bases agree with TRBD1. From germline, CDR1 is DFQATT and CDR2 SNEGSKA (reference sequence). The CDR3 has 13 amino acids. The CDR3 nucleotides read TGCAGTGCCCCCGGGACAGTTCGTTCACTCCTCCACTTT. Protein sequence: CSAPGTVRSLLHF.

This clonotype was detected a few times. This chain uses TRBV19 with TRBJ1-2; 8 bases fit TRBD1. The CDR3 is made up of 14 amino acids. The V and J ends lost 5 bases and 4 bases, in that order; junction bases with no gene match: 6. The V gene's germline CDR1 is LNHDA and CDR2 SQIVND (reference sequence). The CDR3 DNA reads TGTGCCAGTAGTTCGACAGGGGCTCTCTATGGCTACACCTTC. This sequence encodes CASSSTGALYGYTF.

This clonotype was observed at least ten times. The rearrangement links TRBV6-1 to TRBJ1-2, with 11 bases identical to TRBD1. The CDR3 length is 17 residues. Germline CDR1 and CDR2: MNHNS and SASEGT. J lost 0 bases, V lost 5 bases, and 8 bases had no gene match. CDR3 coding DNA: TGTGCCAGCAGTCCAGCCCGGGACAGGGGGTCTAACTATGGCTACACCTTC. Its protein product is CASSPARDRGSNYGYTF.

The chain joins TRBV20-1 to TRBJ1-3, with D possibly being TRBD1 (5 bases). The germline V gene encodes CDR1 DFQATT and CDR2 SNEGSKA (reference sequence). The CDR3 extends over 13 amino acids. The V and J ends lost 2 bases and 2 bases respectively, with 7 bases between them. This chain's CDR3 is CSARIGAGNTIYF. The CDR3 DNA reads as TGCAGTGCTAGAATAGGGGCTGGAAACACCATATATTTT.